The rows below give T cell receptor beta chains drawn from one sample of a study of beta chain features in type 1 diabetes. Profiling relied on immunoSEQ multiplex PCR, and the TCRdb table lists in-frame clones only, not all of them. The table has some 190,000 clones, approximately 7.8% seen once. Sequencing used central memory CD4+ T cells from blood. The source of these receptors is a woman in her 40s with type 1 diabetes. The CDR3 runs from the conserved cysteine through the conserved F or W. The D gene is left open where the match is weak. Clone size is given for some rows only: seen once, a few or many times, or a class if the clone is expanded.

>few|TRBV5-4|TRBD2|15|TRBJ2-1
CASSPGLAGGVEQFF
TGTGCCAGCAGCCCTGGACTAGCGGGGGGTGTTGAGCAGTTCTTC
>NA|TRBV6-6|NA|14|TRBJ2-3
CASSLGQSTDTQYF
TGTGCCAGCAGTTTGGGACAAAGCACAGATACGCAGTATTTT
>few|TRBV6-6|NA|13|TRBJ1-4
CASSLQGTEKLFF
TGTGCCAGCAGTCTTCAGGGGACTGAAAAACTGTTTTTT
>NA|TRBV5-1|TRBD2|15|TRBJ2-3
CASSLVREGTDTQYF
TGCGCCAGCAGCTTGGTACGGGAGGGCACAGATACGCAGTATTTT
>NA|TRBV7-2|TRBD2|19|TRBJ2-5
CASSHGGTSGRLSQETQYF
TGTGCCAGCAGCCACGGGGGGACTAGCGGGAGACTTAGCCAAGAGACCCAGTACTTC
>few|TRBV7-3|NA|14|TRBJ2-1
CASSSLAAGDEQFF
TGTGCCAGCAGCTCCTTGGCAGCCGGGGATGAGCAGTTCTTC
>few|TRBV2|TRBD1|14|TRBJ1-2
CASSEAGQGYGYTF
TGTGCCAGCAGTGAAGCAGGACAGGGCTATGGCTACACCTTC
>NA|TRBV28|NA|14|TRBJ2-7
CASSRQVGAYEQYF
TGTGCCAGCAGCCGACAGGTAGGAGCCTACGAGCAGTACTTC
>few|TRBV27|NA|15|TRBJ2-2
CASRGGSGNTGELFF
TGTGCCAGCAGAGGTGGTAGCGGGAACACCGGGGAGCTGTTTTTT
>few|TRBV7-9|NA|13|TRBJ1-4
CASSIRDNEKLFF
TGTGCCAGCAGCATTCGAGATAATGAAAAACTGTTTTTT
>NA|TRBV11-2|NA|12|TRBJ2-1
CASSLQEGEQFF
TGTGCCAGCAGCTTACAAGAGGGTGAGCAGTTCTTC
>NA|TRBV18|NA|16|TRBJ2-7
CASSRETTGASYEQYF
TGTGCCAGCTCACGGGAGACGACAGGAGCGTCCTACGAGCAGTACTTC
>NA|TRBV29-1|TRBD1|14|TRBJ1-1
CSGEGDRGDTEAFF
TGCAGCGGCGAAGGGGACAGAGGGGACACTGAAGCTTTCTTT
>few|TRBV4-1|NA|15|TRBJ2-1
CASSPRGDSSNEQFF
TGCGCCAGCAGCCCCCGAGGAGACAGTTCCAATGAGCAGTTCTTC
>few|TRBV7-9|NA|16|TRBJ1-4
CASSPWAPAVGEKLFF
TGTGCCAGCAGCCCCTGGGCCCCCGCTGTGGGCGAAAAACTGTTTTTT
>few|TRBV7-2|TRBD2|16|TRBJ2-5
CASSAGLAGVHETQYF
TGTGCCAGCAGCGCGGGACTAGCGGGAGTACACGAGACCCAGTACTTC
>NA|TRBV5-6|TRBD2|16|TRBJ2-5
CASSSPGLAGSETQYF
TGTGCCAGCAGCTCTCCGGGACTAGCGGGGAGTGAGACCCAGTACTTC
>few|TRBV11-3|NA|16|TRBJ1-1
CASSFLGGRRNTEAFF
TGTGCCAGCAGCTTTCTCGGGGGGCGCCGGAACACTGAAGCTTTCTTT
>NA|TRBV13|TRBD2|15|TRBJ2-1
CASRLLAGGPYEQFF
TGTGCCAGCAGGCTACTAGCGGGAGGGCCGTATGAGCAGTTCTTC
>few|TRBV30|TRBD1|16|TRBJ2-2
CAWSPGTGFSTGELFF
TGTGCCTGGAGTCCTGGGACAGGTTTTAGCACCGGGGAGCTGTTTTTT
>few|TRBV1|NA|14|TRBJ2-7
CTSLPGTGEGEQYF
TGCACCAGCTTGCCCGGGACAGGGGAGGGCGAGCAGTACTTC
>NA|TRBV4-1|NA|16|TRBJ1-3
CASSQERGSSGNTIYF
TGCGCCAGCAGCCAAGAAAGAGGATCTTCTGGAAACACCATATATTTT
>NA|TRBV2|NA|13|TRBJ2-5
CASSVTRVETQYF
TGTGCCAGCAGTGTAACCAGGGTAGAGACCCAGTACTTC
>NA|TRBV10-3|TRBD1|13|TRBJ1-5
CASGTGEDQPQHF
TGTGCCAGCGGGACAGGGGAGGATCAGCCCCAGCATTTT
>NA|TRBV28|NA|12|TRBJ1-2
CASSLANYGYTF
TGTGCCAGCAGCCTAGCTAACTATGGCTACACCTTC
>NA|TRBV7-2|TRBD2|14|TRBJ2-7
CASSLTSGGDLGYF
TGTGCCAGCAGCTTAACTAGCGGGGGGGATCTTGGGTACTTC